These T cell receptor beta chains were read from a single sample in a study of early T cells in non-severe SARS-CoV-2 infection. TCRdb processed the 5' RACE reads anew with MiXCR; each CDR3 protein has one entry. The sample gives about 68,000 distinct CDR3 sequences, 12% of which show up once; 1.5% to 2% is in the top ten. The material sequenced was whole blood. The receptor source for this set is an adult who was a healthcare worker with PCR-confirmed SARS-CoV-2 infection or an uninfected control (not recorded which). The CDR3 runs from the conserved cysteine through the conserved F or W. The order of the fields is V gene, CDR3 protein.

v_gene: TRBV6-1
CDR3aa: CASNDVAQQPQHF

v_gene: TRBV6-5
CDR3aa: CASSLGGVSYNSPLHF

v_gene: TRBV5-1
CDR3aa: CASSLGQQGYGYTF

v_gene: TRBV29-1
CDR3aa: CSVEDSLNSGANVLTF

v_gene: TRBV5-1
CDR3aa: CASSLAPGTDTQYF

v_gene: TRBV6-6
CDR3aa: CASSLRRGGPGEQYF

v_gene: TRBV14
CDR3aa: CASSQARGSTDTQYF

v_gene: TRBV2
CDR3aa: CASSVGGPPFF

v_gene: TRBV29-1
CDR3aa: CSVDDSGIGYTF

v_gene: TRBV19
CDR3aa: CASSIVGSLGTGELFF